Following are 8 T cell receptor beta chains from one sample sequenced in a study of blood T cell repertoires in COVID-19. TCRdb's table, derived via immunoSEQ multiplex PCR, lists solely in-frame clones and lacks some. The sample lists about 350,000 clones, almost 90% occurring once. Sequenced: peripheral blood. The receptors here all came from a woman aged 70-85 years with COVID-19, enrolled during active disease.

The chain joins TRBV5-4 to TRBJ1-6, with TRBD1 matching over 7 bases. Unmatched junction bases numbered 8, after V lost 10 bases and J lost 10 bases. The germline V gene encodes CDR1 SGHNT and CDR2 YYREEE (reference sequence). The CDR3 extends over 12 amino acids. The chain's CDR3 is CAGTDRDSPLHF. Here the CDR3 DNA reads TGTGCCGGAACCGACAGGGACTCACCCCTCCACTTT.

This clone was recorded a few times. This chain joins TRBV5-4 and TRBJ1-6; tentatively, D is TRBD1 (6 bases). V was trimmed by 0 bases and J by 9 bases, leaving 16 bases between them. Germline V gives CDR1 SGHNT, CDR2 YYREEE (reference sequence). This CDR3 comprises 16 residues. The chain's CDR3 is CASSLAGAGDPSPLHF. The CDR3 DNA is TGTGCCAGCAGCTTGGCAGGGGCAGGGGATCCTTCACCCCTCCACTTT.

The chain combines TRBV25-1 with TRBJ1-1; TRBD1 matches at 9 bases. Germline loops: CDR1 MGHDK, CDR2 SYGVNS. With V trimmed by 6 bases and J by 5 bases, 4 bases remained unmatched. The CDR3 covers 13 residues. CDR3 region: CASRDRGWTEAFF. As DNA, the CDR3 is TGTGCCAGCAGGGACAGGGGTTGGACTGAAGCTTTCTTT.

The CDR3 bases are TGTGCCAGCAGCTTAGGCCCCGGGGCAGATACGCAGTATTTT. Its translation is CASSLGPGADTQYF. The chain recombines TRBV7-2 with TRBJ2-3, with D maybe TRBD2 (5 bases). Germline CDR1 reads SGHTA; CDR2 reads FQGNSA. Trimming stripped 1 base from V and 4 bases from J, with 9 bases between. This CDR3 is 14 amino acids long.

The chain combines TRBV27 with TRBJ1-2; D is uncertain. The V and J ends lost 7 bases and 7 bases respectively, with 7 bases between them. The CDR3 has 10 residues. Germline CDR1 reads MNHEY; CDR2 reads SMNVEV (reference sequence). The DNA of the CDR3 is TGTGCCAGCACGGGAACTGGCTACACCTTC. This gives the protein CASTGTGYTF.

The V call is TRBV2, the J call TRBJ1-5, with D unclear. CDR1 is SNHLY, CDR2 FYNNEI, per germline. With 3 bases removed from V and 4 bases from J, the gap between germline ends came to 10 bases. The CDR3 totals 14 residues. The DNA for the CDR3 is TGTGCCAGCAGTGAGGGAGTAGGGAATCAGCCCCAGCATTTT. Amino acid sequence: CASSEGVGNQPQHF.

This clone was recorded only once. The chain is built from TRBV19 and TRBJ1-1; D gene uncertain. Looked up from germline, CDR1 is LNHDA and CDR2 is SQIVND (reference sequence). V dropped 6 bases and J dropped 1 base, with 12 bases sitting between them. CDR3 length: 14 residues. The chain's CDR3 is CASRMAASNTEAFF. CDR3 in DNA: TGTGCCAGTAGGATGGCAGCGTCGAACACTGAAGCTTTCTTT.

This clone was seen a handful of times. The chain has TRBV3-1 (or the pseudogene TRBV3-2) and TRBJ1-2; no definite D call. The CDR3 length is 13 residues. Deletions cut 0 bases from V and 8 bases from J, with 10 bases between. The germline CDR1 and CDR2 sequences are LGHDT and YNNKEL (reference sequence). CDR3 in DNA: TGTGCCAGCAGCCAAGATGGAGGGCTGGGCTACACCTTC. This sequence encodes CASSQDGGLGYTF.